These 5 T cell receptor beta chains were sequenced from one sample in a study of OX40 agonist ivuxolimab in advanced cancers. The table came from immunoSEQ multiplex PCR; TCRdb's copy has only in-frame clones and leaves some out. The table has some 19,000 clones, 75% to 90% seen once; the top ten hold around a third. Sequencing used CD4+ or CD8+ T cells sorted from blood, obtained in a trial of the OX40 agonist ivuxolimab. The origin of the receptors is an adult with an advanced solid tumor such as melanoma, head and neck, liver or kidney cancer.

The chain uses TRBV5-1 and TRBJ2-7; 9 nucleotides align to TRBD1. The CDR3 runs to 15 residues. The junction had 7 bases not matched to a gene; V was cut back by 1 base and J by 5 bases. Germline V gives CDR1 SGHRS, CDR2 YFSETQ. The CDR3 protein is CASSLPGQGIHEQYF. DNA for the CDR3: TGCGCCAGCAGCTTGCCGGGACAGGGAATCCACGAGCAGTACTTC.

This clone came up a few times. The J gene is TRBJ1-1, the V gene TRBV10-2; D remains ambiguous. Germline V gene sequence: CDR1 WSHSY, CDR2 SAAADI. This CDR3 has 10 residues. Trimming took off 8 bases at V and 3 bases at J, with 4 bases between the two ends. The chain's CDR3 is CASGDTEAFF. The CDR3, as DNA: TGCGCCAGCGGGGACACTGAAGCTTTCTTT.

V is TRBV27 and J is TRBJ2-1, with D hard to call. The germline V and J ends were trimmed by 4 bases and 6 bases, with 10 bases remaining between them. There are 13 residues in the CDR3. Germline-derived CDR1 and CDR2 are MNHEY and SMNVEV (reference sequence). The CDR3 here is CASSWTRGNEQFF. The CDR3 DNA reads TGTGCCAGCAGTTGGACGAGAGGCAATGAGCAGTTCTTC.

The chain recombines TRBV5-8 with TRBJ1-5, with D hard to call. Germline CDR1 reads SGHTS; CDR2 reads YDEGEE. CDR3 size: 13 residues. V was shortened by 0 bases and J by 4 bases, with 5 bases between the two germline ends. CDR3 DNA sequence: TGTGCCAGCAGCTTGGGCAGGAATCAGCCCCAGCATTTT. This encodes CASSLGRNQPQHF.

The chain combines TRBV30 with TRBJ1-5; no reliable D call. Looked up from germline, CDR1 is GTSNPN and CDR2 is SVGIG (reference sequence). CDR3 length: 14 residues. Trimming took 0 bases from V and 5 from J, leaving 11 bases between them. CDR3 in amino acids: CAWSVGQADQPQHF. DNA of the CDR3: TGTGCCTGGAGTGTAGGGCAGGCGGATCAGCCCCAGCATTTT. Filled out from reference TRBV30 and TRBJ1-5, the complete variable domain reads SQTIHQWPATLVQPVGSPLSLECTVEGTSNPNLYWYRQAAGRGLQLLFYSVGIGQISSEVPQNLSASRPQDRQFILSSKKLLLSDSGFYLCAWSVGQADQPQHFGDGTRLSIL.